The 14 T cell receptor beta chains presented below share a single source sample, sequenced in a study of CD8 T cells in ankylosing spondylitis. Study findings and constraints: Fewer than ten highly homologous variants made up a TCR beta motif that seemed to typify ankylosing spondylitis blood.

These receptors have no known antigen. Each CDR3 protein is one row after TCRdb ran MiXCR on the 5' RACE reads. Of approximately 140,000 distinct CDR3 sequences in the sample, more than 15% were seen once. Sequencing input: blood, either unsorted or a sorted T cell fraction (not recorded which). The receptors come from a male donor with ankylosing spondylitis.

This clonotype was counted only a few times. This rearrangement joins TRBV7-9 to TRBJ2-5; a weak D match, TRBD2 (6 bases). The CDR3 contains 14 residues. Germline lookup yields CDR1 SEHNR and CDR2 FQNEAQ (reference sequence). Trimming took 4 bases from V and 4 from J, leaving 13 bases between them. CDR3 coding DNA: TGTGCCAGCAGCTCCCGGGGAGCGGGAGAGACCCAGTACTTC. This gives the protein CASSSRGAGETQYF.

This rearrangement joins TRBV27 to TRBJ2-5; 13 positions agree with TRBD2. In germline, CDR1 is MNHEY, CDR2 SMNVEV (reference sequence). After removal of 3 bases from V and 5 bases from J, the junction contained 6 bases not matched to a gene. There are 16 residues in the CDR3. The CDR3 loop is CASSFGTSGNRETQYF. The CDR3 DNA is TGTGCCAGCAGTTTTGGGACTAGCGGGAATAGGGAGACCCAGTACTTC.

This chain links TRBV10-3 with TRBJ2-1; D is unresolved. The V gene lost 2 bases and the J gene lost 9 bases, with 11 bases spanning the gap. Germline lookup yields CDR1 ENHRY and CDR2 SYGVKD. The CDR3 extends over 13 amino acids. DNA for the CDR3: TGTGCCATCAGTGAGAGGATCAGCGTTGAGCAGTTCTTC. Translation gives CAISERISVEQFF.

The J gene is TRBJ2-7, the V gene TRBV7-6, with D possibly being TRBD2 (5 bases). CDR1 is SGHVS and CDR2 is FNYEAQ in the germline V gene. V lost 4 bases to trimming and J lost 3 bases, with 22 bases between them. This CDR3 spans 17 amino acids. The CDR3 sequence: CASSYFEVGDTDYEQYF. In DNA, the CDR3 is TGTGCCAGCAGCTACTTTGAAGTGGGAGATACAGACTACGAGCAGTACTTC. Full variable domain (rest looked up from reference TRBV7-6 and TRBJ2-7): GAGVSQSPRYKVTKRGQDVALRCDPISGHVSLYWYRQALGQGPEFLTYFNYEAQQDKSGLPNDRFSAERPEGSISTLTIQRTEQRDSAMYRCASSYFEVGDTDYEQYFGPGTRLTVT.

The chain links TRBV6-5 to TRBJ2-2, with 7 bases that match TRBD2. Looked up from germline, CDR1 is MNHEY and CDR2 is SVGAGI. The CDR3 totals 17 residues. Trimming took 0 bases from V and 6 from J; bases not matched to a gene: 10. This CDR3 reads CASSYSLGRAASGELFF. CDR3 DNA sequence: TGTGCCAGCAGTTACTCTCTAGGGAGGGCCGCGTCCGGGGAGCTGTTTTTT.

Only a few counts were recorded for this clonotype. The gene calls are TRBV6-5 and TRBJ2-3; 9 bases agree with TRBD2. Germline V gene sequence: CDR1 MNHEY, CDR2 SVGAGI. The CDR3 length is 16 residues. With V trimmed by 4 bases and J by 0 bases, 5 bases remained unmatched. CDR3 sequence reads: CASSLGLAQSTDTQYF. CDR3 nucleotide sequence: TGTGCCAGCAGTTTAGGACTAGCGCAAAGCACAGATACGCAGTATTTT.

The J gene is TRBJ2-2, the V gene TRBV12-3 or TRBV12-4, with 11 bases identical to TRBD2. The CDR3 has 16 residues. The V gene end was trimmed by 4 bases and the J gene end by 10 bases; junction bases not matched to a gene: 11. CDR3 protein: CASSWVAGGPAAELFF. In DNA form, the CDR3 reads TGTGCCAGCAGTTGGGTAGCGGGAGGGCCTGCCGCGGAGCTGTTTTTT.

The chain employs TRBV11-1 and TRBJ2-1; D perhaps matches TRBD2 (6 bases). There are 16 residues in the CDR3. Between the trimmed V and J ends, which lost 8 bases and 0 bases, there was a span of 17 bases. Per the germline V gene, CDR1 is SGHAT and CDR2 is FQDESV (reference sequence). CDR3 sequence reads: CASGRWRGSSYNEQFF. CDR3 DNA: TGTGCCAGCGGGAGGTGGCGGGGTAGCTCCTACAATGAGCAGTTCTTC.

The table lists this clonotype with many counts. This chain joins TRBV10-2 and TRBJ2-2; D is unresolved. Germline V gene lookup returns CDR1 WSHSY and CDR2 SAAADI. V shed 8 bases and J shed 3 bases, with 4 bases lying between them. This CDR3 is 11 amino acids long. CDR3 in amino acids: CASGDTGELFF. Written as DNA, the CDR3 is TGCGCCAGCGGAGACACCGGGGAGCTGTTTTTT.

This clonotype was counted only a few times. The rearrangement uses TRBV11-3 and TRBJ2-1; D uncertain. The V gene lost 5 bases and the J gene lost 10 bases, with 9 bases spanning the gap. Per germline, CDR1 SGHNT and CDR2 YENEEA. The CDR3 is made up of 11 amino acids. The CDR3 loop is CASSSAPEQFF. The CDR3 nucleotides read TGTGCCAGCAGCAGCGCTCCCGAGCAGTTCTTC. Full variable domain (remainder filled in from reference TRBV11-3 and TRBJ2-1): EAGVVQSPRYKIIEKKQPVAFWCNPISGHNTLYWYLQNLGQGPELLIRYENEEAVDDSQLPKDRFSAERLKGVDSTLKIQPAELGDSAVYLCASSSAPEQFFGPGTRLTVL.

This clonotype was observed at least ten times. In DNA form, the CDR3 reads TGTGCCAGCAGTGAACTTACGGATGGGGACACCGGGGAGCTGTTTTTT. Protein: CASSELTDGDTGELFF. This chain joins TRBV25-1 and TRBJ2-2, with unresolved D. The CDR3 has 16 residues. The germline gives CDR1 MGHDK, CDR2 SYGVNS. The V end lost 2 bases, the J end lost 3 bases, and 13 bases lay between the germline ends.

This clonotype was detected only a few times. Written as DNA, the CDR3 is TGTGCCAGCATAAGACTAGCGGGAGGAATCGCCTACAATGAGCAGTTCTTC. Protein: CASIRLAGGIAYNEQFF. The chain combines TRBV6-1 with TRBJ2-1, with 13 bases fitting TRBD2. Germline CDR1 and CDR2: MNHNS and SASEGT. The CDR3 covers 17 residues. The V segment lost 7 bases and the J segment 2 bases; nucleotides outside the gene matches: 8.

This clonotype appeared a few times. The chain uses TRBV18 and TRBJ1-5; 7 bases map to TRBD1. V trimming: 3 bases; J trimming: 2 bases; junction bases outside the gene matches: 7. Germline-derived CDR1 and CDR2 are KGHSH and LQKENI. The CDR3 covers 16 residues. The CDR3 spells CASSPTYRGRNQPQHF. DNA of the CDR3: TGTGCCAGCTCACCGACGTACAGGGGTCGCAATCAGCCCCAGCATTTT.

This clonotype was seen a few times. The rearrangement joins TRBV12-3 or TRBV12-4 to TRBJ2-2; 10 bases fit TRBD1. Trimming took 6 bases from V and 3 from J; bases not matched to a gene: 4. The CDR3 runs 15 residues. CDR3 coding DNA: TGTGCCAGCAGGTCGGGACAGGGGCACACCGGGGAGCTGTTTTTT. Translation gives CASRSGQGHTGELFF.